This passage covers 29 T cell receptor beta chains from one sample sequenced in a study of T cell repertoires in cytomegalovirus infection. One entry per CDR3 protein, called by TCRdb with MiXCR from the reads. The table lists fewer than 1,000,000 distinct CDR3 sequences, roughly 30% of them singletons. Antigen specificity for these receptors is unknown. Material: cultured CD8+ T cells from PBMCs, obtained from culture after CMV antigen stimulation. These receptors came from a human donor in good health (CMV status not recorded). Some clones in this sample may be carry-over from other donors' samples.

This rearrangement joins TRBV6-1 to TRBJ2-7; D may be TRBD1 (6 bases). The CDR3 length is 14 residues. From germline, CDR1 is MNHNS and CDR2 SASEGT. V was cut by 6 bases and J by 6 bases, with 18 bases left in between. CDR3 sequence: CASSPGPRGTEQYF. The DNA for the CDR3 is TGTGCCAGCAGCCCGGGTCCCAGGGGAACCGAGCAGTACTTC.

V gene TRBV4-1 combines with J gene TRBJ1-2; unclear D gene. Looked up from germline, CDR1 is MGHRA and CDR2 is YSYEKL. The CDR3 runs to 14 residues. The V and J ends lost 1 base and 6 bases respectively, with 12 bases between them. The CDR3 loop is CASSQGPGSDGYTF. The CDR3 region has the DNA TGCGCCAGCAGCCAAGGTCCGGGTTCTGATGGCTACACCTTC.

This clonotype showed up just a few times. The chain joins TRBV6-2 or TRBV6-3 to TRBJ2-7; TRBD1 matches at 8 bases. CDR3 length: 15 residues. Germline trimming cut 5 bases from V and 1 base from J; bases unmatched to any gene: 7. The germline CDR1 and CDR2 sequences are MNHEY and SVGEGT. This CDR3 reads CASSNGQGRSYEQYV. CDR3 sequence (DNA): TGTGCCAGCAGTAACGGACAGGGCCGATCCTACGAGCAGTACGTC.

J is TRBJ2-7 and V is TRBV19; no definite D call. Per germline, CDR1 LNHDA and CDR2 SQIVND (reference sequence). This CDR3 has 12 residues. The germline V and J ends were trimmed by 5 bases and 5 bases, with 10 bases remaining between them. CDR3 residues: CASSSGSHEQYF. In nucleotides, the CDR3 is TGTGCCAGTAGTTCAGGTTCCCACGAGCAGTACTTC.

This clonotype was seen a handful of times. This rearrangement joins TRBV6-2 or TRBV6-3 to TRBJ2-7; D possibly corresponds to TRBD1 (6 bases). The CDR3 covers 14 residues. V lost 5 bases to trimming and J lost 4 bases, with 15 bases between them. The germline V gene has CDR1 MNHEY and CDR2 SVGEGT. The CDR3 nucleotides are TGTGCCAGCAGTGACAGGATGGTCCGATACGAGCAGTACGTC. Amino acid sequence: CASSDRMVRYEQYV.

For the CDR3, the DNA is TGTGCCGGGATACAGGGGATGGGGAACACTGAAGCTTTCTTT. Translation gives CAGIQGMGNTEAFF. The V call is TRBV5-4, the J call TRBJ1-1; 7 nucleotides agree with TRBD1. Losses at the gene ends were 10 bases for V and 1 base for J; bases not matched to a gene: 10. This CDR3 comprises 14 residues. Germline CDR1 is SGHNT and CDR2 is YYREEE (reference sequence).

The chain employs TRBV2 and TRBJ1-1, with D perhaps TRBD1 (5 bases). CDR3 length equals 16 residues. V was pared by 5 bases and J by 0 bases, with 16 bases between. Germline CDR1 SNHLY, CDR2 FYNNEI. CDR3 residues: CASSPWTLTMNTEAFF. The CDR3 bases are TGTGCCAGCAGTCCCTGGACACTCACCATGAACACTGAAGCTTTCTTT.

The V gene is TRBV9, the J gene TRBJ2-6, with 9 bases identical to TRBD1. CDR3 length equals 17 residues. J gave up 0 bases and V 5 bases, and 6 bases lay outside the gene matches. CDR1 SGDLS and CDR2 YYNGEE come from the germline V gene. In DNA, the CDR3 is TGTGCCAGCAGGGGACAGGGTCCCTTCTCTGGGGCCAACGTCCTGACTTTC. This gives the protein CASRGQGPFSGANVLTF.

The CDR3 sequence is CASSQGPGAASYEQYV. CDR3 in DNA: TGCGCCAGCAGCCAAGGTCCGGGGGCGGCCTCCTACGAGCAGTACGTC. J is TRBJ2-7 and V is TRBV4-1; D is possibly TRBD1 or TRBD2 (6 bases each). The germline V gene encodes CDR1 MGHRA and CDR2 YSYEKL. This CDR3 region has 16 residues. V gave up 1 base and J gave up 0 bases, with 13 bases separating them.

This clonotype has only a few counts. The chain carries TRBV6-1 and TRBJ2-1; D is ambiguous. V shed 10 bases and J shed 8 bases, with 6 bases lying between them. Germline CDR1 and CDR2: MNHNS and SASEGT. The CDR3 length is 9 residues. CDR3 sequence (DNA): TGTGCCACCGGTTATGAGCAGTTCTTC. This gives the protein CATGYEQFF.

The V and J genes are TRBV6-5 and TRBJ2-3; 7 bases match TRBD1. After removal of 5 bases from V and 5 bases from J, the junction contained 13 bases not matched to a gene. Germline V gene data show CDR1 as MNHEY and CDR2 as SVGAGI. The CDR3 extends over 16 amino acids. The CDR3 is CASSAIYGQAKDTQYF. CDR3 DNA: TGTGCCAGCAGTGCAATCTACGGACAGGCGAAAGATACGCAGTATTTT.

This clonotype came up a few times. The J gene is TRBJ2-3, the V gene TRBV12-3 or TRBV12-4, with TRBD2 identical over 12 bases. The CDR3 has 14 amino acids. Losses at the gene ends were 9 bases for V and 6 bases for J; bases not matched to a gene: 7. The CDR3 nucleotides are TGTGCCAGTTACGGACTAGCGGGGACTGATACGCAGTATTTT. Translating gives CASYGLAGTDTQYF.

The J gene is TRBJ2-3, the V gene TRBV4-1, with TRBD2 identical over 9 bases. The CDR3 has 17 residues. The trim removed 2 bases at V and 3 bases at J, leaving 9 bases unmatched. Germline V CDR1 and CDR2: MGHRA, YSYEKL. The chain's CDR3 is CASSQTVAGVRTDTQYF. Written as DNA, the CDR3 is TGCGCCAGCAGCCAAACTGTAGCGGGGGTACGGACAGATACGCAGTATTTT.

This CDR3 is CASSSMGQGLGNEQFF. The CDR3 region has the DNA TGTGCCAGCAGCTCGATGGGACAGGGTCTTGGCAATGAGCAGTTCTTC. The V gene is TRBV5-6, the J gene TRBJ2-1, with 9 bases lining up with TRBD1. This CDR3 is built from 16 residues. The trim removed 3 bases at V and 6 bases at J, leaving 10 bases unmatched. CDR1 and CDR2 (germline): SGHDT, YYEEEE.

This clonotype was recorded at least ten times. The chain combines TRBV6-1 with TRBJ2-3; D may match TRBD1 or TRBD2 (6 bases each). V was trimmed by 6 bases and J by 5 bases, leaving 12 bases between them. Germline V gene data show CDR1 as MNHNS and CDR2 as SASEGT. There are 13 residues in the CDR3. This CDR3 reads CASRFKGGDTQYF. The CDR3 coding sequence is TGTGCCAGCAGGTTTAAGGGGGGAGATACGCAGTATTTT.

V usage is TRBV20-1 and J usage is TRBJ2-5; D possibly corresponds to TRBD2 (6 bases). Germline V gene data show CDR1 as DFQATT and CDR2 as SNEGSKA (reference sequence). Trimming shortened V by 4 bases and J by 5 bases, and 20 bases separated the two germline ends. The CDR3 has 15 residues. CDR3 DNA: TGCAGTGCTAATAAGCTGGGGGGTTGGAGGGAGACCCAGTACTTC. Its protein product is CSANKLGGWRETQYF.

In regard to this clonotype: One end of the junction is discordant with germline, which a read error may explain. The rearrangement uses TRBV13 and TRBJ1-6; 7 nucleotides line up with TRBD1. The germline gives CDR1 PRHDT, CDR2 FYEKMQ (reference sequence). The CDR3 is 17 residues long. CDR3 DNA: TGTGCCAGCAGCTCAAAGGGCTCGACAGGGCGATATTCACCCCTCAACTTT. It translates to CASSSKGSTGRYSPLNF. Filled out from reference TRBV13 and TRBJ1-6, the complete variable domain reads AAGVIQSPRHLIKEKRETATLKCYPIPRHDTVYWYQQGPGQDPQFLISFYEKMQSDKGSIPDRFSAQQFSDYHSELNMSSLELGDSALYFCASSSKGSTGRYSPLNFGNGTRLTVT.

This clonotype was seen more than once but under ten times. CDR3 sequence (DNA): TGTGCCAGCAGCTTTCCCGGACGGAACACCGGGGAGCTGTTTTTT. Encoded protein: CASSFPGRNTGELFF. The chain carries TRBV7-9 and TRBJ2-2, with D uncertain. The CDR3 spans 15 residues. Germline V lookup: CDR1 SEHNR, CDR2 FQNEAQ (reference sequence). Deletions cut 3 bases from V and 1 base from J, with 9 bases between.

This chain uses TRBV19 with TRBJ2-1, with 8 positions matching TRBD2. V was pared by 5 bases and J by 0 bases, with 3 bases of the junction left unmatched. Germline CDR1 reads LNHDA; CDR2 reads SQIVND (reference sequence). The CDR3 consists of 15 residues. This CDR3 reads CASSFSGVSYNEQFF. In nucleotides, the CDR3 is TGTGCCAGTAGTTTTAGCGGGGTCTCCTACAATGAGCAGTTCTTC.

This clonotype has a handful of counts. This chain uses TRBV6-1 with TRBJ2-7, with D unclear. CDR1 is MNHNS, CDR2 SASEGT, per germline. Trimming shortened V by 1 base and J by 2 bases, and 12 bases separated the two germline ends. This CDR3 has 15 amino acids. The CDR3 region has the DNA TGTGCCAGCAGTGAAGGGAGAAGGGAAGCCTACGAGCAGTACTTC. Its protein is CASSEGRREAYEQYF.

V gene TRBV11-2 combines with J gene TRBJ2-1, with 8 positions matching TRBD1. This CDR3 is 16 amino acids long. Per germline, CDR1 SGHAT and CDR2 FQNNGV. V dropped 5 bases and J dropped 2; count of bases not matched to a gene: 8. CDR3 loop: CASSTTGQGAYNEQFF. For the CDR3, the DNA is TGTGCCAGCAGCACGACCGGACAGGGCGCCTACAATGAGCAGTTCTTC.

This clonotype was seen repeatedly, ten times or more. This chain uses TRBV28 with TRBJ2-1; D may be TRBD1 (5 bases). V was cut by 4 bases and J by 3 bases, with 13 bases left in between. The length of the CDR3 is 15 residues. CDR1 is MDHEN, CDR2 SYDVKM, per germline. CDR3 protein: CASSSLDSLYNEQFF. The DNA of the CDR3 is TGTGCCAGCAGTTCCTTAGACAGCCTCTACAATGAGCAGTTCTTC.

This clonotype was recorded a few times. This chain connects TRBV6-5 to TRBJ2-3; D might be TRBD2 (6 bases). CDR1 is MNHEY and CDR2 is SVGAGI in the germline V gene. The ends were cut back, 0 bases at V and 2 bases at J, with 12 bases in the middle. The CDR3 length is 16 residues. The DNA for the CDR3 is TGTGCCAGCAGTTACTCGATGGGCGGGAACACAGATACGCAGTATTTT. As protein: CASSYSMGGNTDTQYF.

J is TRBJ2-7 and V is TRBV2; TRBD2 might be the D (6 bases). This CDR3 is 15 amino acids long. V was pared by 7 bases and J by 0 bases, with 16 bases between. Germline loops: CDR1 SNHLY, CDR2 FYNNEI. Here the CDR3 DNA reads TGTGCCAGCACTTCGCTCGGGGGTCTCTCCTACGAGCAGTACGTC. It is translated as CASTSLGGLSYEQYV.

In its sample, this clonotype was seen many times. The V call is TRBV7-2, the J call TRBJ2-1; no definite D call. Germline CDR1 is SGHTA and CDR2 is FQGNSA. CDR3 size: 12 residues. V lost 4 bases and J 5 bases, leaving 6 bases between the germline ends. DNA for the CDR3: TGTGCCAGCAGCTCCCGGGACAATGAGCAGTTCTTC. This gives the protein CASSSRDNEQFF. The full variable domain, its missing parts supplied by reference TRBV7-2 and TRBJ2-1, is GAGVSQSPSNKVTEKGKDVELRCDPISGHTALYWYRQSLGQGLEFLIYFQGNSAPDKSGLPSDRFSAERTGGSVSTLTIQRTQQEDSAVYLCASSSRDNEQFFGPGTRLTVL.

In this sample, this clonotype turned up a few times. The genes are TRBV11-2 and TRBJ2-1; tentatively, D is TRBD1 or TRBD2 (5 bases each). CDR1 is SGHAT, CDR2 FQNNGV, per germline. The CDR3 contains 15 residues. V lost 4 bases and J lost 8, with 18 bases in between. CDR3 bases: TGTGCCAGCAGCTGGGGAGCGACAGCTCGGGATGAGCAGTTCTTC. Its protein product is CASSWGATARDEQFF.

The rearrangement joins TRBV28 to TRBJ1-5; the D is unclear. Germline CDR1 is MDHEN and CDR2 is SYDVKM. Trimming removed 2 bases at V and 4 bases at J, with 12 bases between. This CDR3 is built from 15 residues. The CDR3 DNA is TGTGCCAGCAGTTTAGGGGTGGCCGGGAATCAGCCCCAGCATTTT. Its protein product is CASSLGVAGNQPQHF. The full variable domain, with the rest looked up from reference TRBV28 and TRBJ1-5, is DVKVTQSSRYLVKRTGEKVFLECVQDMDHENMFWYRQDPGLGLRLIYFSYDVKMKEKGDIPEGYSVSREKKERFSLILESASTNQTSMYLCASSLGVAGNQPQHFGDGTRLSIL.

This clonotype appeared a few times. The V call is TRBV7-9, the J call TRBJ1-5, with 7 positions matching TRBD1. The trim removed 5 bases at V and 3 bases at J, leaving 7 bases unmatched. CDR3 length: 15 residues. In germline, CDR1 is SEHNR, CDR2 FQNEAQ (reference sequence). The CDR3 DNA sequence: TGTGCCAGCAGCCGGTCGGGGACAGCCAATCAGCCCCAGCATTTT. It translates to CASSRSGTANQPQHF.

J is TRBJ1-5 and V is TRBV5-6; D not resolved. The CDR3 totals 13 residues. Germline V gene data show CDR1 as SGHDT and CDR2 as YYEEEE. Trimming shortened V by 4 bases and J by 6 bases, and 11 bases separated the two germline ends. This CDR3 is CASSEGNRQPQHF. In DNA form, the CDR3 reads TGTGCCAGCAGCGAAGGAAATCGTCAGCCCCAGCATTTT.